This record looks at one T cell receptor (beta chain) sequence and its context. As yet, its antigen is unknown. These data belong to a study of radiation and T cells in renal cell carcinoma. Points from the study as a whole: In blood, top tumor clones expanded by 2 weeks, shrinking by 4. Baseline intratumoral clonotype presence is unknown without pretreatment biopsies.

Assay used: immunoSEQ multiplex PCR; TCRdb lists only in-frame clones, some missing. The repertoire has some 75,000 clones, 82% of them found once; the top ten carry roughly 6%. Germline CDR1 is SGHRS and CDR2 is YFSETQ. The V gene end was trimmed by 7 bases and the J gene end by 8 bases; junction bases not matched to a gene: 12. This CDR3 is 14 amino acids long. This sample's time point: blood 2 weeks post-SBRT. Noted treatment: 15 Gy SBRT to primary tumor, nephrectomy 4 weeks later. The patient's renal cell carcinoma had clear cell pathology. The rearrangement uses TRBV5-1 and TRBJ2-1, with 7 bases that match TRBD2. The receptor was derived from a man in his 60s with renal cell carcinoma. The specimen was blood, collected from a patient whose treatment included radiotherapy and nephrectomy. CDR3 sequence: CASARGGRIDEQFF. CDR3 DNA sequence: TGCGCCAGCGCCCGTGGCGGGAGAATCGATGAGCAGTTCTTC. Looking up the rest from reference TRBV5-1 and TRBJ2-1 gives the full variable domain: KAGVTQTPRYLIKTRGQQVTLSCSPISGHRSVSWYQQTPGQGLQFLFEYFSETQRNKGNFPGRFSGRQFSNSRSEMNVSTLELGDSALYLCASARGGRIDEQFFGPGTRLTVL.